These 28 T cell receptor beta chains share one sample of origin, sequenced in a study of regulatory T cells in long-lasting Graves disease. The time point: persistent/refractory GD, antithyroid drugs over 5 years with positive TRAb. Following extraction of RNA from PBMCs, that RNA was used to make the TCR library. CDR3-region Arm-PCR and iRepertoire HTBI primers produced the TCR beta libraries. TCRdb re-analysed the multiplex PCR reads in MiXCR, keeping a single row per CDR3 protein. The sample holds more than 650,000 distinct CDR3 sequences, 25% to 35% seen once. The source material was peripheral blood mononuclear cells (PBMCs), sampled when the disease was refractory, from a patient treated with antithyroid drugs. These receptors were obtained from a female donor with Graves disease.

This clonotype was counted between two and nine times. The genes are TRBV12-3 or TRBV12-4 and TRBJ2-7; 10 bases line up with TRBD2. The CDR3 spans 15 residues. The V segment lost 2 bases and the J segment 4 bases; nucleotides outside the gene matches: 5. CDR3 bases: TGTGCCAGCAGTTTACTTAGCGGGAGGTTGTACGAGCAGTACTTC. Its protein product is CASSLLSGRLYEQYF.

This clonotype was observed at least ten times. The chain is built from TRBV12-3 or TRBV12-4 and TRBJ1-1; tentative D call: TRBD1 (6 bases). CDR3 length: 14 residues. V lost 7 bases, J lost 6 bases, and 18 bases lay in between. CDR3 sequence: CASIPRGTIPEAFF. As DNA, the CDR3 is TGTGCCAGCATCCCCCGCGGGACAATTCCTGAAGCTTTCTTT.

This chain uses TRBV6-1 with TRBJ2-2, with D unclear. The germline V gene encodes CDR1 MNHNS and CDR2 SASEGT. This CDR3 has 15 residues. V dropped 8 bases and J dropped 2 bases, with 15 bases sitting between them. CDR3 protein: CASRRKGDNTGELFF. CDR3 in DNA: TGTGCCAGCCGCCGAAAGGGTGATAACACCGGGGAGCTGTTTTTT.

This chain links TRBV20-1 with TRBJ2-7; TRBD1 aligns across 9 bases. The CDR3 totals 14 residues. Germline CDR1 DFQATT, CDR2 SNEGSKA (reference sequence). After removal of 5 bases from V and 2 bases from J, the junction contained 7 bases not matched to a gene. The CDR3 sequence is CSAEPGQGTYEQYF. CDR3 nucleotides: TGCAGTGCTGAGCCGGGACAGGGTACCTACGAGCAGTACTTC.

Comments on this clonotype: This may be a read error: a much more frequent sequence differs by one nucleotide. The V gene is TRBV7-9, the J gene TRBJ2-7; TRBD1 is a possible D gene (6 bases). Germline-derived CDR1 and CDR2 are SEHNR and FQNEAQ (reference sequence). The V and J ends lost 6 bases and 6 bases respectively, with 21 bases between them. The CDR3 consists of 15 residues. Written as DNA, the CDR3 is TGTGCCAGCAGTTTACGGAGCGGCCCCAGGGGCGAGCAGTACTTC. It encodes CASSLRSGPRGEQYF.

V gene TRBV3-1 combines with J gene TRBJ1-5, with a possible D match to TRBD1 (5 bases). Looked up from germline, CDR1 is LGHDT and CDR2 is YNNKEL (reference sequence). Trimming took 0 bases from V and 6 from J, leaving 12 bases between them. The CDR3 consists of 15 residues. CDR3 loop: CASSQDRGFGQPQHF. The CDR3 DNA reads as TGTGCCAGCAGCCAAGATCGGGGGTTCGGTCAGCCCCAGCATTTT.

The J gene is TRBJ1-3, the V gene TRBV13, with no clear D. The CDR3 runs 14 residues. V was clipped by 2 bases and J by 8 bases, with 13 bases between them. CDR1 is PRHDT and CDR2 is FYEKMQ in the germline V gene (reference sequence). As DNA, the CDR3 is TGTGCCAGCAGCTTACCCAGAAGGGCCGACACCATATATTTT. Translation: CASSLPRRADTIYF.

In this sample, this clonotype turned up a few times. V is TRBV2 and J is TRBJ2-7, with D uncertain. The CDR3 sequence is 13 residues long. Per germline, CDR1 SNHLY and CDR2 FYNNEI. The V end lost 4 bases, the J end lost 2 bases, and 9 bases lay between the germline ends. The CDR3 loop reads CASSASTTYEQYF. For the CDR3, the DNA is TGTGCCAGCAGTGCCTCTACGACCTACGAGCAGTACTTC.

This clonotype has only a few counts. The chain couples TRBV30 to TRBJ2-5; D gene unclear. Trimming took off 3 bases at V and 0 bases at J, with 8 bases between the two ends. The CDR3 runs 13 residues. Germline V gene sequence: CDR1 GTSNPN, CDR2 SVGIG (reference sequence). The CDR3 protein is CAWRQRNQETQYF. CDR3 bases: TGTGCCTGGAGACAGAGGAACCAAGAGACCCAGTACTTC.

This clonotype was found a few times. The V and J genes are TRBV12-3 or TRBV12-4 and TRBJ1-2, with D unclear. The CDR3 runs to 16 residues. The V end lost 3 bases, the J end lost 0 bases, and 14 bases lay between the germline ends. CDR3 region: CASSLRFGGTNYGYTF. The CDR3 DNA follows: TGTGCCAGCAGTTTGCGATTTGGCGGAACTAACTATGGCTACACCTTC.

This chain joins TRBV30 and TRBJ2-3; TRBD2 matches at 7 bases. Germline V gives CDR1 GTSNPN, CDR2 SVGIG (reference sequence). The CDR3 runs 14 residues. V shed 5 bases and J 4 bases; nucleotides not matched to a gene: 9. The CDR3 reads CAWGGLGRADTQYF. The CDR3 DNA sequence: TGTGCCTGGGGAGGACTAGGGAGAGCAGATACGCAGTATTTT.

The chain recombines TRBV20-1 with TRBJ2-7; 10 bases map to TRBD2. Trimming removed 6 bases from V and 4 bases from J; junction bases left unmatched: 6. CDR1 is DFQATT and CDR2 is SNEGSKA in the germline V gene (reference sequence). CDR3 size: 13 residues. CDR3 region: CSAELAGQYEQYF. In DNA, the CDR3 is TGCAGTGCGGAACTAGCGGGACAGTACGAGCAGTACTTC.

There are a few counts of this clonotype. CDR3 in DNA: TGTGCCAGCAGCTTCCTCACGATGGGGATGAACACTGAAGCTTTCTTT. Amino acid sequence: CASSFLTMGMNTEAFF. The chain couples TRBV11-2 to TRBJ1-1; D is uncertain. The germline gives CDR1 SGHAT, CDR2 FQNNGV. Trimming cost V 3 bases and J 0 bases, with 14 bases left between them. The CDR3 runs to 16 residues. The full variable domain, completed using reference TRBV11-2 and TRBJ1-1, is EAGVAQSPRYKIIEKRQSVAFWCNPISGHATLYWYQQILGQGPKLLIQFQNNGVVDDSQLPKDRFSAERLKGVDSTLKIQPAKLEDSAVYLCASSFLTMGMNTEAFFGQGTRLTVV.

Turning to this clonotype: A much larger clone is a single base away; this may be a read error. This chain joins TRBV27 and TRBJ1-2, with 8 bases identical to TRBD1. The CDR3 contains 12 residues. The ends lost 5 bases at V and 10 bases at J; junction bases unmatched: 6. CDR1 is MNHEY and CDR2 is SMNVEV in the germline V gene (reference sequence). Written as DNA, the CDR3 is TGTGCCAGCAGTCCGAACAGGGGGGTCTACACCTTC. It encodes CASSPNRGVYTF.

V and J are TRBV3-1 and TRBJ1-1, with a weak D call TRBD1 (6 bases). V lost 2 bases and J lost 1, with 11 bases in between. Germline V CDR1 and CDR2: LGHDT, YNNKEL (reference sequence). The CDR3 is 15 amino acids. The CDR3 loop reads CASSQRGERNTEAFF. The DNA for the CDR3 is TGTGCCAGCAGCCAAAGGGGGGAGCGGAACACTGAAGCTTTCTTT.

The chain couples TRBV29-1 to TRBJ1-1, with a weak D call TRBD1 (6 bases). The V gene's germline CDR1 is SQVTM and CDR2 ANQGSEA. The V and J ends lost 1 base and 6 bases respectively, with 15 bases between them. This CDR3 region has 14 residues. The CDR3 is CSVEGGRGRAEAFF. The DNA of the CDR3 is TGCAGCGTTGAAGGGGGCCGGGGGCGCGCTGAAGCTTTCTTT.

This clonotype appeared a few times. J is TRBJ1-2 and V is TRBV5-1, with unresolved D. The germline V gene has CDR1 SGHRS and CDR2 YFSETQ. The CDR3 is 15 residues long. Deletions cut 1 base from V and 5 bases from J, with 15 bases between. This CDR3 is CASSLWATRSYGYTF. The DNA for the CDR3 is TGCGCCAGCAGCTTGTGGGCGACCCGGTCGTATGGCTACACCTTC.

A single count supports this clonotype. V usage is TRBV6-1 and J usage is TRBJ1-4, with 7 bases aligning to TRBD1. This CDR3 region has 19 residues. V was pared by 1 base and J by 2 bases, with 13 bases of the junction left unmatched. Germline V gene sequence: CDR1 MNHNS, CDR2 SASEGT. CDR3 coding DNA: TGTGCCAGCAGTGAAGTTGCCACAGGGGCCCGGGCCACTAATGAAAAACTGTTTTTT. Translation: CASSEVATGARATNEKLFF.

The chain links TRBV3-1 to TRBJ1-6; TRBD1 might be the D (6 bases). Germline CDR1 is LGHDT and CDR2 is YNNKEL (reference sequence). V dropped 0 bases and J dropped 8 bases, with 11 bases sitting between them. This CDR3 spans 15 amino acids. CDR3 sequence reads: CASSQEQGGYSPLHF. The CDR3 coding sequence is TGTGCCAGCAGCCAAGAACAGGGCGGTTATTCACCCCTCCACTTT.

This clonotype occurred many times. The chain has TRBV12-3 or TRBV12-4 and TRBJ2-7; D is perhaps TRBD1 (6 bases). Deletions cut 7 bases from V and 3 bases from J, with 19 bases between. This CDR3 has 15 residues. The DNA of the CDR3 is TGTGCCAGCACCTCCCTGCTGGGACACAGCTACGAGCAGTACTTC. Translating it yields CASTSLLGHSYEQYF.

The rearrangement uses TRBV5-5 and TRBJ2-7, with D perhaps TRBD2 (5 bases). The CDR3 covers 13 residues. Trimming took off 7 bases at V and 2 bases at J, with 13 bases between the two ends. The V gene's germline CDR1 is SGHKS and CDR2 YYEKEE (reference sequence). The CDR3 protein is CASGSGIPYEQYF. The CDR3 coding sequence is TGTGCCAGCGGGTCGGGGATACCCTACGAGCAGTACTTC.

This clonotype has just a few counts. This chain links TRBV7-3 with TRBJ2-5; 8 bases line up with TRBD2. Germline V gives CDR1 SGHTA, CDR2 FQGTGA. With 4 bases clipped from V and 5 bases from J, the junction kept 9 bases outside the gene matches. The CDR3 contains 15 residues. CDR3 DNA sequence: TGTGCCAGCAGCTCCGGCGGGGGGCGGATGGAGACCCAGTACTTC. It encodes CASSSGGGRMETQYF.

This clonotype has a count of ten or more. This chain connects TRBV2 to TRBJ2-3; D is unclear. V was trimmed by 7 bases and J by 1 base, leaving 3 bases between them. The germline CDR1 and CDR2 sequences are SNHLY and FYNNEI. This CDR3 is 11 amino acids long. DNA for the CDR3: TGTGCCAGCACTGGCACAGATACGCAGTATTTT. Protein sequence: CASTGTDTQYF.

J is TRBJ2-1 and V is TRBV28, with D perhaps TRBD2 (7 bases). The V gene lost 2 bases and the J gene lost 5 bases, with 13 bases spanning the gap. The CDR3 has 15 amino acids. The germline CDR1 and CDR2 sequences are MDHEN and SYDVKM. CDR3 sequence (DNA): TGTGCCAGCAGTTTAGGGGGGGGGCCCCACAATGAGCAGTTCTTC. It yields the protein CASSLGGGPHNEQFF.

The sample holds many counts of this clonotype. The chain's CDR3 is CASSFSQEGNQPQHF. CDR3 nucleotide sequence: TGTGCCAGCAGTTTCTCTCAGGAGGGCAATCAGCCCCAGCATTTT. The rearrangement uses TRBV12-3 or TRBV12-4 and TRBJ1-5; D uncertain. The CDR3 runs to 15 residues. Trimming removed 3 bases at V and 2 bases at J, with 11 bases between.

This chain links TRBV20-1 with TRBJ2-7; 9 bases line up with TRBD2. The CDR3 runs 17 residues. V trimming: 0 bases; J trimming: 2 bases; junction bases outside the gene matches: 11. Germline CDR1 DFQATT, CDR2 SNEGSKA (reference sequence). CDR3 sequence reads: CSARDKPGLASPYEQYF. Here the CDR3 DNA reads TGCAGTGCTAGAGACAAACCGGGACTAGCATCTCCCTACGAGCAGTACTTC.

This clonotype was detected a few times. The chain uses TRBV20-1 and TRBJ2-7; 8 bases line up with TRBD2. Germline V CDR1 and CDR2: DFQATT, SNEGSKA (reference sequence). This CDR3 spans 15 amino acids. Losses at the gene ends were 2 bases for V and 3 bases for J; bases not matched to a gene: 9. CDR3 sequence reads: CSARPATGLGYEQYF. In DNA form, the CDR3 reads TGCAGTGCTAGACCTGCTACGGGACTAGGCTACGAGCAGTACTTC.

In this sample, this clonotype turned up a few times. V usage is TRBV28 and J usage is TRBJ1-6, with TRBD1 as a possible D gene (5 bases). Trimming took 6 bases from V and 10 from J, leaving 19 bases between them. The CDR3 extends over 15 amino acids. Germline V gives CDR1 MDHEN, CDR2 SYDVKM. As DNA, the CDR3 is TGTGCCAGCAGCGGGGGGGGGGACCTGCGGTCACCCCTCCACTTT. Its translation: CASSGGGDLRSPLHF.